This T cell receptor beta chain was identified in a study of blood T cell repertoires in COVID-19 (dated by TCRdb to between 2020 and 2021). Looking at the study overall: The collaborator samples originated in the United States, Italy and Spain and spanned the acute and convalescent phases of COVID-19. Samples were obtained from the ongoing ImmuneRACE study (first 160 participants) and from 1,254 subjects provided by 6 global collaborators. The material from the prospective study consisted of cDNA or gDNA derived from T cells, B-cell-depleted T cells, or PBMCs. The dataset comprised deeply sampled blood TCRbeta repertoires from subjects exposed to, actively infected with, or recovered from COVID-19. The repertoires were released in a freely available public database meant as a resource for research on the immune response to SARS-CoV-2. Where available, HLA class I and class II types were obtained from metadata supplied by the sample provider rather than from assay-based typing. Sample metadata almost always included a de-identified subject ID, COVID-19 status, age in years and sex.

A second Seattle source provided samples from volunteer blood donors who had recovered from COVID-19. Collaborating institutions collected whole blood in K2EDTA tubes following their own protocols. Collaborator samples were shipped for TCRbeta analysis as frozen whole blood, isolated PBMCs, or DNA extracted from either sample type. General study outcomes and caveats: Clinical and demographic metadata were provided uncurated, with the amount varying by source and participant.

TCRbeta CDR3 regions were amplified from genomic DNA by means of the immunoSEQ Assay, a bias-controlled multiplex PCR. The authors processed their data as follows. Nucleated cell counts per sample were estimated from amplification of reference gene primers within the assay. To quantify the absolute abundance of each unique TCRbeta CDR3 rearrangement, sequence reads were collapsed and filtered. For each sample, productive Simpson clonality was calculated by taking the square root of Simpson's diversity index across productive rearrangements. What TCRdb holds here is the immuneACCESS table cut down to in-frame rearrangements. Part of the clones is not present; checked against another copy, under half of the missing clones reflect an unresolved V gene, and the others are unexplained. The V and J calls and clone size were taken over from that table, and D and trimming were inferred from the DNA. The sample table holds approximately 200,000 clones, of which 85% to 90% were seen once. Of the sample, 6.2% falls within the top ten clones.

About this clone itself: This receptor's antigen is unknown. The input lacks base qualities; no much larger clone sits a single base away.

The CDR3 numbers 14 residues from cysteine through phenylalanine. The CDR3 DNA has 42 bases and is translated from base 1. The germline V gene sets CDR1 to MNHNS and CDR2 to SASEGT. At the junction V is shortened by 1 base and J by 2 bases, with 6 bases in between. The chain is made from TRBV6-1 and TRBJ1-3; the best D guess is TRBD1, with 6 bases matching. The sequence derives from a man in his sixties who had recovered from COVID-19. Sequenced input: peripheral blood. In nucleotide form, the sequence is TGTGCCAGCAGTGAAGGGACAGCTGGAAACACCATATATTTT. Translated, it reads CASSEGTAGNTIYF.